This T cell receptor (beta chain) was sequenced for a study of blood T cell repertoires in COVID-19. Study in general: The origin of the acute and convalescent COVID-19 samples was the United States, Italy and Spain.

V lost 3 bases and J 4 bases, leaving 16 bases between the germline ends. The germline V gene encodes CDR1 GTSNPN and CDR2 SVGIG (reference sequence). This CDR3 is built from 16 residues. TCRdb's copy holds only in-frame clones and misses some; the assay was immunoSEQ multiplex PCR. The repertoire holds just under 65,000 clones, with 80% to 85% as singletons. Sequenced material: peripheral blood. This sequence originates from a human donor in a cohort sampled during active COVID-19. This rearrangement joins TRBV30 to TRBJ1-6; D gene uncertain. The CDR3 nucleotides read TGTGCCTGGAGCATGACTCAGCAGATGTATAATTCACCCCTCCACTTT. It yields the protein CAWSMTQQMYNSPLHF.